These T cell receptor beta chains were read from a single sample in a study of identical twins. Via MiXCR, TCRdb re-called the 5' RACE reads, giving one row per CDR3 protein. The sample has roughly 490,000 distinct CDR3 sequences, around 15% seen once. The same data also went into a second study, on yellow fever vaccine responses in identical twins.

Sequencing used CD4+ T cells sorted from blood. The receptors derive from a woman aged 18-35 years in good health. CDR3s include the opening cysteine and the closing phenylalanine or tryptophan. A D gene is named only where the DNA matches it firmly. Some rows have no size entry. The others give once, few or many, or a class for an expanded clone.

clone size | J gene | D gene | V gene | CDR3 DNA | CDR3 protein
few | TRBJ2-7 | . | TRBV5-1 | TGCGCCAGCCCCCCCGAGGCAGTACGGAGGGACGAGCAGTACTTC | CASPPEAVRRDEQYF
. | TRBJ2-7 | . | TRBV10-3 | TGTGCCATCAGTGATGGGGCGGTCTACGAGCAGTACTTC | CAISDGAVYEQYF
few | TRBJ1-6 | . | TRBV2 | TGTGCCAGCGCTGGGACCGGGCCTAGCTCCTATAATTCACCCCTCCACTTT | CASAGTGPSSYNSPLHF
few | TRBJ2-5 | . | TRBV25-1 | TGTGCCAGCAGTGAATACCCAGGGGGAGGCGACCAGTACTTC | CASSEYPGGGDQYF
few | TRBJ2-1 | . | TRBV4-1 | TGCGCCAGCAGCCAAGGCAGGGGGGCACTTTCCTACAATGAGCAGTTCTTC | CASSQGRGALSYNEQFF
once | TRBJ2-7 | TRBD2 | TRBV29-1 | TGCAGCGTGTCCCCTCCTAGCGGGGGGTCCCACGAGCAGTACTTC | CSVSPPSGGSHEQYF
. | TRBJ2-7 | TRBD2 | TRBV29-1 | TGCAGCGTTGAACGGTCTAGCGGGAGGGGCTACGAGCAGTACTTC | CSVERSSGRGYEQYF
. | TRBJ1-2 | . | TRBV5-1 | TGCGCCAGCAGCCCCGAACTGGTATTGAGCTATGGCTACACCTTC | CASSPELVLSYGYTF
few | TRBJ1-2 | TRBD1 | TRBV12-3/TRBV12-4 | TGTGCCAGCAGTTTAGACAGGGGGAGGTACGGCTACACCTTC | CASSLDRGRYGYTF
. | TRBJ2-5 | . | TRBV11-1 | TGTGCCAGCAGCTTAGCGGTCGTCATTACCGCCCAGAGTCAAGAGACCCAGTACTTC | CASSLAVVITAQSQETQYF